This TCR beta chain was profiled in a study of T cells after yellow fever vaccination. TCRdb passed the 5' RACE reads through MiXCR, listing each CDR3 protein once. The repertoire has under 90,000 distinct CDR3 sequences, more than 6.5% of them found once; the top ten carry about 40%. General study results and limits: The CD4 and CD8 compartments had a small share of their clonotypes in common. After the booster, approximately 96% of CD4 and about 90% of CD8 primary-response clones were re-detected.

This clonotype has just a few counts. Its antigen remains unknown. The starting material was CD8+ T cells sorted from PBMCs, obtained more than 35 days after the first yellow fever vaccination. The TCR was taken from a young man who received the YFV17D yellow fever vaccine.

The CDR3 loop reads CASSFQESSPNSYNEQFF. For the CDR3, the DNA is TGTGCCAGCAGCTTCCAGGAAAGTTCCCCAAACTCCTACAATGAGCAGTTCTTC. The genes are TRBV7-6 and TRBJ2-1; D is undetermined. Deletions cut 3 bases from V and 0 bases from J, with 18 bases between. This CDR3 comprises 18 residues. Per germline, CDR1 SGHVS and CDR2 FNYEAQ.